This T cell receptor (beta chain) was retrieved from a study of a mutant IDH1 vaccine in newly diagnosed glioma. Germline V gives CDR1 SGHAT, CDR2 FQNNGV. The CDR3 contains 13 residues. Between the trimmed V and J ends, which lost 5 bases and 9 bases, there was a span of 11 bases. As for time point: baseline, week 1 (first vaccination visit). Treatment: pre-vaccination baseline after standard-of-care therapy. New astrocytomas of WHO grade 3 or 4 that were IDH1-mutant and ATRX-lost were found in the donors. The protocol was immunoSEQ multiplex PCR, while the TCRdb copy is restricted to in-frame clones and leaves out a portion. Counted here are about 96,000 clones, around three quarters occurring once; the ten biggest clones make up 7% to 9%. This clone occurred once. Its target is not known. Points from the study as a whole: Pseudoprogression appears to have had no connection to changes in top peripheral T cell clonotypes.

This specimen was PBMCs, taken from a glioma patient treated with radiotherapy, temozolomide or both. The sequence was collected from a man aged 35-49 years with glioma. The rearrangement joins TRBV11-2 to TRBJ1-6; D may be TRBD1 (5 bases). CDR3 coding DNA: TGTGCCAGCAGCGTAACCGGGGGTTCACCCCTCCACTTT. Its protein product is CASSVTGGSPLHF. The full variable domain, its missing parts supplied by reference TRBV11-2 and TRBJ1-6, is EAGVAQSPRYKIIEKRQSVAFWCNPISGHATLYWYQQILGQGPKLLIQFQNNGVVDDSQLPKDRFSAERLKGVDSTLKIQPAKLEDSAVYLCASSVTGGSPLHFGNGTRLTVT.